A selection of T cell receptor beta chains follows, all from one sample in a study of a mutant IDH1 vaccine in newly diagnosed glioma. The protocol was immunoSEQ multiplex PCR, while the TCRdb copy is restricted to in-frame clones and leaves out a portion. The profile shows some 60,000 clones, about 80% of them singletons. No antigens are known for them. Sequenced here: PBMCs, sampled from a glioma patient whose treatment included an IDH1 peptide vaccine. These receptors originate from a man aged 50 to 59 with glioma. Each CDR3 is given with its conserved first and last residue. D genes are given only for firm matches. Where a row states a size, it is once, few, many or the class of an expanded clone; other rows omit it.

V gene	D gene	J gene	clone size	CDR3 protein	CDR3 DNA
TRBV9	.	TRBJ2-2	.	CASSVRGAGGELFF	TGTGCCAGCAGCGTAAGGGGGGCTGGCGGGGAGCTGTTTTTT
TRBV5-1	TRBD1	TRBJ2-2	.	CASSGSGTETTGELFF	TGCGCCAGCAGCGGATCCGGGACAGAGACGACCGGGGAGCTGTTTTTT
TRBV19	.	TRBJ2-7	few	CASRLDGSSYEQYF	TGTGCCAGTAGACTGGACGGTAGCTCCTACGAGCAGTACTTC
TRBV5-4	.	TRBJ2-6	.	CASSLIGGAGANVLTF	TGTGCCAGCAGCTTGATCGGGGGCGCTGGGGCCAACGTCCTGACTTTC
TRBV5-4	.	TRBJ2-6	.	CASSDYRVMGANVLTF	TGTGCCAGCAGCGATTACAGGGTTATGGGGGCCAACGTCCTGACTTTC
TRBV7-9	.	TRBJ1-4	.	CASSLGATNEKLFF	TGTGCCAGCAGCTTGGGGGCGACTAATGAAAAACTGTTTTTT
TRBV4-1	TRBD1	TRBJ1-2	.	CASSQDRGRNYGYTF	TGCGCCAGCAGCCAAGACAGGGGGCGAAACTATGGCTACACCTTC
TRBV5-1	.	TRBJ2-5	.	CASSLGAEETQYF	TGCGCCAGCAGCTTGGGGGCGGAAGAGACCCAGTACTTC
TRBV5-4	TRBD1	TRBJ2-7	.	CASSSTGAYEQYF	TGTGCCAGCAGCTCCACAGGGGCGTACGAGCAGTACTTC
TRBV5-5	.	TRBJ1-5	.	CASSSPGSNQPQHF	TGTGCCAGCAGCTCCCCGGGTAGCAATCAGCCCCAGCATTTT
TRBV6-4	.	TRBJ1-6	.	CASSASLYNSPLHF	TGTGCCAGCAGTGCCAGCCTTTATAATTCACCCCTCCACTTT
TRBV5-1	.	TRBJ2-2	.	CASTRTESGGELFF	TGCGCCAGCACTAGGACAGAGTCCGGCGGGGAGCTGTTTTTT
TRBV28	TRBD1	TRBJ1-3	.	CASSPQVDRDSQNTIYF	TGTGCCAGCAGTCCACAAGTAGACAGGGATTCACAAAACACCATATATTTT
TRBV9	.	TRBJ1-2	.	CASSVDALNYGYTF	TGTGCCAGCAGCGTTGATGCCCTTAACTATGGCTACACCTTC
TRBV6-1	.	TRBJ2-7	.	CASSTTMGAYEQYF	TGTGCCAGCAGTACTACCATGGGTGCCTACGAGCAGTACTTC
TRBV6-5	TRBD1	TRBJ1-5	.	CASTRGGNQPQHF	TGTGCCAGCACCAGGGGGGGCAATCAGCCCCAGCATTTT
TRBV19	.	TRBJ2-7	.	CASSIGGVGFSYEQYF	TGTGCCAGTAGTATCGGCGGGGTTGGGTTCTCCTACGAGCAGTACTTC
TRBV11-2	TRBD1	TRBJ1-2	.	CASSARTGAVSGYTF	TGTGCCAGCAGCGCCCGGACAGGGGCGGTTTCTGGCTACACCTTC
TRBV27	.	TRBJ1-6	.	CASRTLGGVNSPLHF	TGTGCCAGCAGAACCTTGGGGGGAGTAAATTCACCCCTCCACTTT
TRBV6-1	.	TRBJ1-6	.	CASSEYSPLHF	TGTGCCAGCAGTGAATATTCACCCCTCCACTTT
TRBV2	.	TRBJ1-1	few	CASTREVNTEAFF	TGTGCCAGCACTCGGGAGGTGAACACTGAAGCTTTCTTT
TRBV6-5	.	TRBJ2-7	.	CASSGISGHEQYF	TGTGCCAGCAGTGGGATTTCGGGCCACGAGCAGTACTTC
TRBV9	.	TRBJ2-3	.	CASSVRGNTDTQYF	TGTGCCAGCAGCGTACGGGGGAACACAGATACGCAGTATTTT
TRBV4-3	TRBD2	TRBJ2-2	.	CASSLGLAGTGELFF	TGCGCCAGCAGCCTCGGACTAGCGGGCACCGGGGAGCTGTTTTTT
TRBV5-6	.	TRBJ2-5	.	CASSLFGRETQYF	TGTGCCAGCAGCTTATTTGGGAGGGAGACCCAGTACTTC